A selection of T cell receptor beta chains follows, all from one sample in a study of response to subunit inactivated influenza vaccine. One entry per CDR3 protein results from TCRdb running MiXCR on the RT-PCR reads. In the table there are hundreds of thousands of distinct CDR3 sequences, approximately 7.6% of which are singletons. This specimen was PBMCs from blood, taken roughly 24 months after vaccination. Every receptor here comes from a man aged 50 to 75 who received an inactivated influenza vaccine. CDR3s leave out the opening cysteine and the closing phenylalanine or tryptophan. Each record gives: V gene, J gene, clone size, CDR3 protein. Only some rows state a clone size, as once, few, many or a class for expanded clones.

TRBV12-3/TRBV12-4,TRBJ2-4,many,ASSSRVSAAKNIQY
TRBV7-9,TRBJ2-1,many,ASSHTSGAYNEQF
TRBV13,TRBJ2-7,NA,ASSRAGAAYEQY
TRBV18,TRBJ2-3,NA,ASSPPRRGWDTQY
TRBV12-3/TRBV12-4,TRBJ1-5,many,ASSPQLGMNNQPQH
TRBV12-3/TRBV12-4,TRBJ2-7,NA,ASSSTVRGRSYEQY
TRBV7-9,TRBJ2-7,NA,ASSSWDREMEQY
TRBV7-9,TRBJ1-5,NA,ASSLGGYNQPQH
TRBV29-1,TRBJ2-1,NA,SVGGGLFAGHNEQF
TRBV6-2/TRBV6-3,TRBJ2-1,many,ASSPHSAEYNEQF
TRBV30,TRBJ2-6,NA,AWSVWGYGANVLT
TRBV11-3,TRBJ2-1,few,ASSFGGEYNEQF
TRBV25-1,TRBJ1-2,few,ASSERGFYGYT
TRBV7-7,TRBJ2-2,few,ASSLGHSGTTGELF
TRBV6-6,TRBJ1-5,NA,ASTRQPNQPQH